This record looks at one T cell receptor (beta chain) sequence and its context. The antigen is unknown. This entry is derived from a study of T-cell reconstitution after alpha-beta-depleted transplantation in children. General study findings and limits: Newly made T cells mostly supplied T-cell counts and diversity one year after transplant. Where some patients showed high TCRbeta diversity at day 60, it came from recipient T cells and thymic progenitors that had survived.

In germline, CDR1 is DFQATT, CDR2 SNEGSKA (reference sequence). The CDR3 is 11 amino acids. V dropped 6 bases and J dropped 7 bases, with 12 bases sitting between them. The TCRbeta library incorporated unique molecular identifiers. TCRdb fed the PCR reads into MiXCR, producing one record per CDR3 protein. In the table there are 100,000 or so distinct CDR3 sequences, roughly 7.6% of which are singletons. This TCR was recovered from a boy between 2 and 10 years old with acute lymphoblastic leukemia, due to receive a stem cell transplant. The specimen comprised PBMCs, sampled before TCRalphabeta/CD19-depleted stem cell transplant. This rearrangement joins TRBV20-1 to TRBJ1-2; D unclear. The CDR3: CSATTLGGYTF. The CDR3 nucleotides read TGCAGTGCAACCACCCTTGGTGGCTACACCTTC.